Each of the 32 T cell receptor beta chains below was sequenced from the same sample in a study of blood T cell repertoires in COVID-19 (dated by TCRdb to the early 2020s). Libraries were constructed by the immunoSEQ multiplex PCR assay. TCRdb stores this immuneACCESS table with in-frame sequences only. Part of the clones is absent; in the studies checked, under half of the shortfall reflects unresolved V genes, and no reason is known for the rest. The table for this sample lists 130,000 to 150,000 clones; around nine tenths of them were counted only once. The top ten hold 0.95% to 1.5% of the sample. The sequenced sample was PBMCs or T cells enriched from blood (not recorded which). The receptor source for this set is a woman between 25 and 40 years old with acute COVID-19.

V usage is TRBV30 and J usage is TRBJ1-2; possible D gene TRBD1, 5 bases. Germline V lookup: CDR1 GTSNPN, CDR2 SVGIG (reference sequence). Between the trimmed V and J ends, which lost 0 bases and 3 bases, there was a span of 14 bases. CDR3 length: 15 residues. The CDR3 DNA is TGTGCCTGGAGTGTACCTCAGGGCACCTACTATGGCTACACCTTC. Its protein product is CAWSVPQGTYYGYTF.

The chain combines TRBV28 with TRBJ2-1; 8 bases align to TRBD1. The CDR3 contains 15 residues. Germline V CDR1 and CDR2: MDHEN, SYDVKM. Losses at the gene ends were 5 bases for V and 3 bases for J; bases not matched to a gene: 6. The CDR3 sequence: CASSPPGTGYNEQFF. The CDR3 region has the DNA TGTGCCAGCAGTCCCCCGGGGACAGGCTACAATGAGCAGTTCTTC.

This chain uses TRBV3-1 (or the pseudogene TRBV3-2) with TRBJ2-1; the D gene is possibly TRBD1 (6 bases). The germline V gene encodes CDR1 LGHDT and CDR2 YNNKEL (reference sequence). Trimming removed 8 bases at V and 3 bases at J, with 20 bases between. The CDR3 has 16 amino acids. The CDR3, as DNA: TGTGCCAGCTCTTGGGGCCTCAGGGGTCTCTACAATGAGCAGTTCTTC. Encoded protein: CASSWGLRGLYNEQFF.

CDR3 nucleotides: TGTGCCAGCAGCTTTGGGGACAGGGGGCGGAACACTGAAGCTTTCTTT. It specifies CASSFGDRGRNTEAFF. The chain combines TRBV5-8 with TRBJ1-1; 12 bases map to TRBD1. The CDR3 is made up of 16 amino acids. V dropped 2 bases and J dropped 1; count of bases not matched to a gene: 3. Per the germline V gene, CDR1 is SGHTS and CDR2 is YDEGEE.

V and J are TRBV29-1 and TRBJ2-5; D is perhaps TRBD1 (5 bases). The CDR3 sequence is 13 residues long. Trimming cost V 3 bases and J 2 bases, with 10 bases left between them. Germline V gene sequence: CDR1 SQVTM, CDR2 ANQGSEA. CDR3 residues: CSVDRGSQETQYF. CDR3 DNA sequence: TGCAGCGTTGATAGGGGTAGTCAAGAGACCCAGTACTTC.

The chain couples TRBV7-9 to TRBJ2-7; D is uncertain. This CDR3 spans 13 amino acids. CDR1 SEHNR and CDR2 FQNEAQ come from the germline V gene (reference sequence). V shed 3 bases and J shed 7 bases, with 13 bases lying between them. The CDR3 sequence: CASSFDGYGEQYF. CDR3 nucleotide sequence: TGTGCCAGCAGCTTCGACGGATACGGGGAGCAGTACTTC.

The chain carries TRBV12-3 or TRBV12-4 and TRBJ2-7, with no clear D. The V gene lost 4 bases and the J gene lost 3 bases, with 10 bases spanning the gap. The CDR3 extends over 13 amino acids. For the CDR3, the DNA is TGTGCCAGCAGTTCCGGGTCGAACTACGAGCAGTACTTC. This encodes CASSSGSNYEQYF.

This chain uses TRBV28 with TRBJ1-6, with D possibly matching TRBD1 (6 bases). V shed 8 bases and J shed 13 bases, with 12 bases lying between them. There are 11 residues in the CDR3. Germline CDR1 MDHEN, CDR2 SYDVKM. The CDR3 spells CASGGASPLHF. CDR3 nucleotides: TGTGCCAGCGGGGGGGCCTCGCCCCTCCACTTT.

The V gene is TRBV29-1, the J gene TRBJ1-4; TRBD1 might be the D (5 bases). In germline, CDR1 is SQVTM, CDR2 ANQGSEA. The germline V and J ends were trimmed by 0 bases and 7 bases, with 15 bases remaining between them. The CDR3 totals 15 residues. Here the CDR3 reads CSVEDLGGGGEKLFF. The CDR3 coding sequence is TGCAGCGTTGAAGATCTAGGAGGCGGGGGTGAAAAACTGTTTTTT. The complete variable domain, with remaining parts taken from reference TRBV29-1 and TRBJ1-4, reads SAVISQKPSRDICQRGTSLTIQCQVDSQVTMMFWYRQQPGQSLTLIATANQGSEATYESGFVIDKFPISRPNLTFSTLTVSNMSPEDSSIYLCSVEDLGGGGEKLFFGSGTQLSVL.

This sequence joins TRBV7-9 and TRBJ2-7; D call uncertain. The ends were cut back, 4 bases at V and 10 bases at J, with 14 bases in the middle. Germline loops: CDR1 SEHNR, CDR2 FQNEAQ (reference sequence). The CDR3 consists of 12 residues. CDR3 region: CASSYDTVEQYF. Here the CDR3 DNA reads TGTGCCAGCAGCTACGATACAGTCGAACAGTACTTC.

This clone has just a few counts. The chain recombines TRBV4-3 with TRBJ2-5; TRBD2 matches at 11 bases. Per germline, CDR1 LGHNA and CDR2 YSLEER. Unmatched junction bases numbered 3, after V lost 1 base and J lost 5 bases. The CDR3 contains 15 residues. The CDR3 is CASSQVLAGGETQYF. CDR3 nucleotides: TGCGCCAGCAGCCAAGTTTTAGCGGGAGGGGAGACCCAGTACTTC.

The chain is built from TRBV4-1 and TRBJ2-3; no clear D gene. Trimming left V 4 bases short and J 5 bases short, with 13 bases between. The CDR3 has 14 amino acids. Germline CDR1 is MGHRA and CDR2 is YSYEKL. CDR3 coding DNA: TGCGCCAGCAGCCCCAGCGAATTCAGAGATACGCAGTATTTT. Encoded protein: CASSPSEFRDTQYF.

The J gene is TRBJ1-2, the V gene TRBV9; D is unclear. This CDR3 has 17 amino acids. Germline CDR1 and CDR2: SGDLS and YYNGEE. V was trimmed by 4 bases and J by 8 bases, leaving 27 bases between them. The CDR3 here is CASSKQTHMGIEGGYTF. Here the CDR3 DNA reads TGTGCCAGCAGCAAACAGACACACATGGGAATAGAGGGAGGCTACACCTTC.

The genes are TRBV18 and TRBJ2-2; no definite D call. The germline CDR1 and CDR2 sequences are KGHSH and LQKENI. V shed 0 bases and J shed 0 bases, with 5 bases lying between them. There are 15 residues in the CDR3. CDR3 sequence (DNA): TGTGCCAGCTCACCACCCACACCGAACACCGGGGAGCTGTTTTTT. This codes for CASSPPTPNTGELFF.

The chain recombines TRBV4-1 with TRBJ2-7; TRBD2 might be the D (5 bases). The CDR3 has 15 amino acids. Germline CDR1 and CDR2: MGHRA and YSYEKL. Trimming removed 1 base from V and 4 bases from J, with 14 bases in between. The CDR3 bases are TGCGCCAGCAGCCAAGTGGGTCTTTCGGGATACGAGCAGTACTTC. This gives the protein CASSQVGLSGYEQYF.

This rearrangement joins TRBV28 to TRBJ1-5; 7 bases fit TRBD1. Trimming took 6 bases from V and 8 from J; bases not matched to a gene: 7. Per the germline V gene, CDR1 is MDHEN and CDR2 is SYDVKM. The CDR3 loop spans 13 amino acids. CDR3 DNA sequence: TGTGCCAGCAGCCCCAGGGGGGTCGAGCCCCAGCATTTT. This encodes CASSPRGVEPQHF.

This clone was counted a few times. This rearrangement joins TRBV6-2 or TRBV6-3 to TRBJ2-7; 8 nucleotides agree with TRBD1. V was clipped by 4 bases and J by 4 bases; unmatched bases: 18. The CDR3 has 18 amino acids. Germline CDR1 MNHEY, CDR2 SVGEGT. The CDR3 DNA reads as TGTGCCAGCAGTTTTACGGTCCGAAATAGACAGGGGAGTTACGAGCAGTACTTC. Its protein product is CASSFTVRNRQGSYEQYF.

CDR3 in DNA: TGTGCCAGCAGGAACAGGGGAGATGGTGAAAAACTGTTTTTT. Translating it yields CASRNRGDGEKLFF. The chain employs TRBV28 and TRBJ1-4; the match to TRBD1 covers 7 bases. Germline CDR1 is MDHEN and CDR2 is SYDVKM. This CDR3 has 14 residues. V trimming: 6 bases; J trimming: 7 bases; junction bases outside the gene matches: 8.

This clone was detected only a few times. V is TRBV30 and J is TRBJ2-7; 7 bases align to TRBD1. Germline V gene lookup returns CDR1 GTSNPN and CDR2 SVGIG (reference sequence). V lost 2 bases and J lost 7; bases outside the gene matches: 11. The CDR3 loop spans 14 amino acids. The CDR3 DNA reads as TGTGCCTGGAGTCCGGGGACAGCTAGGATGGAGCAGTACTTC. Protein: CAWSPGTARMEQYF.

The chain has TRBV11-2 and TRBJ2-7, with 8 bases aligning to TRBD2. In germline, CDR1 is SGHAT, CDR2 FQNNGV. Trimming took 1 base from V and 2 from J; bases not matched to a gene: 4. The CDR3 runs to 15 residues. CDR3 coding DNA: TGTGCCAGCAGCTTAGGTCCGGGAGGGCCCTACGAGCAGTACTTC. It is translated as CASSLGPGGPYEQYF.

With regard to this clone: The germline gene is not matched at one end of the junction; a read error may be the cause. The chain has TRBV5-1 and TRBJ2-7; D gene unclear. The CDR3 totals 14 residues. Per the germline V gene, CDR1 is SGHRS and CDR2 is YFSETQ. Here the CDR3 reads CASSTTRGSDEQYF. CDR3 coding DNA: TGCGCCAGCAGCACTACCCGTGGCTCCGACGAGCAGTACTTC.

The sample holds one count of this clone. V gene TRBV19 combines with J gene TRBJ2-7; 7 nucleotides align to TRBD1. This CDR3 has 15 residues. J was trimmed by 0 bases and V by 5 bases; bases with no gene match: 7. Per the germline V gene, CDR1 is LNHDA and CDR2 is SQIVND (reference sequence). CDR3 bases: TGTGCCAGTAGTCCGGGACAGCGATTCTCCTACGAGCAGTACTTC. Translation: CASSPGQRFSYEQYF.

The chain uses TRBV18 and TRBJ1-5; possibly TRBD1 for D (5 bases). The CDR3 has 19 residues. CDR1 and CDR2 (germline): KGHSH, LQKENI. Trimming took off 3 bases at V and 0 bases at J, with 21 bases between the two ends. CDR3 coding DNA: TGTGCCAGCTCACCCCCTGGGGCCGGGGGTTACTATAGCAATCAGCCCCAGCATTTT. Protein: CASSPPGAGGYYSNQPQHF.

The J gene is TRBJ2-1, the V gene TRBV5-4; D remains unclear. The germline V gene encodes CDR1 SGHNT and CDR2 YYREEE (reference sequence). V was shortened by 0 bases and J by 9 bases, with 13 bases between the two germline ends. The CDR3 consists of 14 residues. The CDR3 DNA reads TGTGCCAGCAGCTTGGCACGGTACTCAAGTGAGCAGTTCTTC. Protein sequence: CASSLARYSSEQFF. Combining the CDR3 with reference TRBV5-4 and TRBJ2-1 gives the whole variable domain ETGVTQSPTHLIKTRGQQVTLRCSSQSGHNTVSWYQQALGQGPQFIFQYYREEENGRGNFPPRFSGLQFPNYSSELNVNALELDDSALYLCASSLARYSSEQFFGPGTRLTVL.

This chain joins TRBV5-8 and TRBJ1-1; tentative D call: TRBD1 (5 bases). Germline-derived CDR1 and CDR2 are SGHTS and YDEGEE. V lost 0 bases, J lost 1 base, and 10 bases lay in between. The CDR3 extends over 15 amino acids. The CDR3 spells CASSLGRGGNTEAFF. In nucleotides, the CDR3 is TGTGCCAGCAGCTTGGGGAGGGGTGGGAACACTGAAGCTTTCTTT.

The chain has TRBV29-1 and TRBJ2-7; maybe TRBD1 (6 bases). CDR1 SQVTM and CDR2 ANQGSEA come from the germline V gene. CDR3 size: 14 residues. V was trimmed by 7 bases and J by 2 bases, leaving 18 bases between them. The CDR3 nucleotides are TGCAGCGCCTCGACAGGAACCGGCCCCTACGAGCAGTACTTC. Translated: CSASTGTGPYEQYF.

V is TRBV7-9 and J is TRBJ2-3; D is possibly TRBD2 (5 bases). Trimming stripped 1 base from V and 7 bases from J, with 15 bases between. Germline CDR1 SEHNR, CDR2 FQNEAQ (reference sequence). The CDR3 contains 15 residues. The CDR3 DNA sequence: TGTGCCAGCAGCTTAGAAACGGCCCCGGGAAATACGCAGTATTTT. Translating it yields CASSLETAPGNTQYF.

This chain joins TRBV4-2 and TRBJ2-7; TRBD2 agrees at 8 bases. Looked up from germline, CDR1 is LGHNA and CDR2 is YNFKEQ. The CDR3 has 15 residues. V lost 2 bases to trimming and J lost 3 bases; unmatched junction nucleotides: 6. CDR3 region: CASSQPGLEIYEQYF. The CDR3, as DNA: TGTGCCAGCAGCCAACCGGGACTAGAGATCTACGAGCAGTACTTC.

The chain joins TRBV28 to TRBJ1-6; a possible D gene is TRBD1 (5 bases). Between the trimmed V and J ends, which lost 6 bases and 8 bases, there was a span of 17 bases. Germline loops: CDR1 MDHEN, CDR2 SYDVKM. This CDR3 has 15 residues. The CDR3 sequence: CASSPGTPVYSPLHF. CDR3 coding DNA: TGTGCCAGCAGCCCGGGGACTCCGGTTTATTCACCCCTCCACTTT.

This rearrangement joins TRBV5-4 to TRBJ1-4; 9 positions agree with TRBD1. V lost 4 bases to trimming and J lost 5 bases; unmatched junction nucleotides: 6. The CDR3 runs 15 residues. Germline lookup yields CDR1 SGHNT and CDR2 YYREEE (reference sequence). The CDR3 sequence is CASSDPGTGNEKLFF. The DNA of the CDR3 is TGTGCCAGCAGCGACCCCGGGACAGGGAATGAAAAACTGTTTTTT. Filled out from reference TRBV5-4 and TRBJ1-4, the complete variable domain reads ETGVTQSPTHLIKTRGQQVTLRCSSQSGHNTVSWYQQALGQGPQFIFQYYREEENGRGNFPPRFSGLQFPNYSSELNVNALELDDSALYLCASSDPGTGNEKLFFGSGTQLSVL.

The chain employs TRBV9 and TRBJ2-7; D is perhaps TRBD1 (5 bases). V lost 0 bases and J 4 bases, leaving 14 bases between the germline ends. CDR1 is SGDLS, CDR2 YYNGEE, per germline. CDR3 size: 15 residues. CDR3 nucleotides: TGTGCCAGCAGCGTAGACCCGACAGCTACATACGAGCAGTACTTC. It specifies CASSVDPTATYEQYF.

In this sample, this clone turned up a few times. The CDR3 protein is CASSPSTGGGTDTQYF. In DNA form, the CDR3 reads TGTGCCAGCAGCCCGTCGACAGGGGGGGGCACAGATACGCAGTATTTT. This chain uses TRBV9 with TRBJ2-3; 9 bases match TRBD1. CDR3 length equals 16 residues. J was trimmed by 1 base and V by 4 bases; bases with no gene match: 7. Germline-derived CDR1 and CDR2 are SGDLS and YYNGEE.